The 31 T cell receptor beta chains listed next were all sequenced from one sample in a study of T cell changes during pregnancy in multiple sclerosis. Profiled with immunoSEQ multiplex PCR; TCRdb holds only in-frame clones, not every one. The table includes 60,000 or so clones, around 93% detected once. This material consisted of CD4+ T cells from peripheral blood mononuclear cells, taken before pregnancy. The receptor set was obtained from a female donor with multiple sclerosis, enrolled in a pregnancy study.

The chain recombines TRBV30 with TRBJ2-7; perhaps TRBD2 as D (5 bases). From germline, CDR1 is GTSNPN and CDR2 SVGIG (reference sequence). Trimming left V 0 bases short and J 4 bases short, with 7 bases between. The CDR3 spans 12 residues. CDR3: CAWSVRGYEQYF. As DNA, the CDR3 is TGTGCCTGGAGTGTACGGGGATACGAGCAGTACTTC.

V usage is TRBV28 and J usage is TRBJ1-1; 7 nucleotides agree with TRBD1. CDR1 is MDHEN, CDR2 SYDVKM, per germline. This CDR3 spans 14 amino acids. Trimming cost V 6 bases and J 10 bases; bases outside gene matches: 14. DNA for the CDR3: TGTGCCAGCAGATCCACAATCTGGACAGGACTAGCTTTCTTT. Amino acids: CASRSTIWTGLAFF. Filled out from reference TRBV28 and TRBJ1-1, the complete variable domain reads DVKVTQSSRYLVKRTGEKVFLECVQDMDHENMFWYRQDPGLGLRLIYFSYDVKMKEKGDIPEGYSVSREKKERFSLILESASTNQTSMYLCASRSTIWTGLAFFGQGTRLTVV.

The J gene is TRBJ2-1, the V gene TRBV19, with 11 bases fitting TRBD2. The CDR3 contains 19 residues. The V segment lost 5 bases and the J segment 4 bases; nucleotides outside the gene matches: 16. CDR1 is LNHDA, CDR2 SQIVND, per germline (reference sequence). The CDR3 nucleotides are TGTGCCAGTAGTCTGCAGGGGAGTAGCGGGAGGGCTGGGTACAATGAGCAGTTCTTC. It codes for CASSLQGSSGRAGYNEQFF.

The CDR3 region has the DNA TGTGCCAGTAGACTCGACAGGGGCCAGAACTATGGCTACACCTTC. It codes for CASRLDRGQNYGYTF. This chain uses TRBV19 with TRBJ1-2; TRBD1 matches 8 bases. V was pared by 6 bases and J by 2 bases, with 8 bases of the junction left unmatched. CDR1 and CDR2 from the germline V gene are LNHDA and SQIVND (reference sequence). There are 15 residues in the CDR3.

The J gene is TRBJ1-2, the V gene TRBV15; 9 bases map to TRBD1. With 7 bases clipped from V and 6 bases from J, the junction kept 9 bases outside the gene matches. The V gene's germline CDR1 is LNHNV and CDR2 YYDKDF (reference sequence). The CDR3 runs 14 residues. This CDR3 reads CATTPGQGVDGYTF. Here the CDR3 DNA reads TGTGCCACCACACCGGGACAGGGAGTCGATGGCTACACCTTC.

This chain links TRBV5-1 with TRBJ2-7; D uncertain. Trimming shortened V by 0 bases and J by 3 bases, and 10 bases separated the two germline ends. The CDR3 runs 14 residues. Germline assignment: CDR1 SGHRS and CDR2 YFSETQ. CDR3 in amino acids: CASSLAERGYEQYF. Written as DNA, the CDR3 is TGCGCCAGCAGCTTGGCGGAGCGCGGCTACGAGCAGTACTTC.

This chain links TRBV11-2 with TRBJ1-1; D is unresolved. The CDR3 has 13 residues. Trimming pared 5 bases from V and 2 bases from J, leaving 9 bases between. Germline CDR1 SGHAT, CDR2 FQNNGV. DNA for the CDR3: TGTGCCAGCAGCCCCCGGGTCAACACTGAAGCTTTCTTT. It specifies CASSPRVNTEAFF.

V is TRBV2 and J is TRBJ1-1; maybe TRBD1 (5 bases). Germline CDR1 SNHLY, CDR2 FYNNEI. This CDR3 region has 14 residues. Trimming cost V 7 bases and J 0 bases, with 12 bases left between them. CDR3 residues: CASKTETLNTEAFF. For the CDR3, the DNA is TGTGCCAGCAAGACAGAAACCTTGAACACTGAAGCTTTCTTT. The whole variable domain, remainder taken from reference TRBV2 and TRBJ1-1, is EPEVTQTPSHQVTQMGQEVILRCVPISNHLYFYWYRQILGQKVEFLVSFYNNEISEKSEIFDDQFSVERPDGSNFTLKIRSTKLEDSAMYFCASKTETLNTEAFFGQGTRLTVV.

The chain uses TRBV28 and TRBJ2-1; 9 bases fit TRBD2. CDR3 length equals 16 residues. V lost 4 bases, J lost 2 bases, and 6 bases stayed unmatched. Germline V gives CDR1 MDHEN, CDR2 SYDVKM. The CDR3 loop is CASSSVLAGAYNEQFF. Written as DNA, the CDR3 is TGTGCCAGCAGTTCCGTGTTAGCGGGAGCCTACAATGAGCAGTTCTTC. Filled out from reference TRBV28 and TRBJ2-1, the complete variable domain reads DVKVTQSSRYLVKRTGEKVFLECVQDMDHENMFWYRQDPGLGLRLIYFSYDVKMKEKGDIPEGYSVSREKKERFSLILESASTNQTSMYLCASSSVLAGAYNEQFFGPGTRLTVL.

The genes are TRBV11-3 and TRBJ2-2, with 7 positions matching TRBD2. Germline V lookup: CDR1 SGHNT, CDR2 YENEEA. The CDR3 extends over 16 amino acids. Trimming removed 4 bases from V and 1 base from J; junction bases left unmatched: 6. The CDR3 DNA follows: TGTGCCAGCAGCTCCCCTGGCGGGGGGAACACCGGGGAGCTGTTTTTT. It codes for CASSSPGGGNTGELFF.

DNA of the CDR3: TGTGCCAGCAGCTTCACCGGGACTAGCGGCACCTACGAGCAGTACTTC. Protein: CASSFTGTSGTYEQYF. V and J are TRBV11-2 and TRBJ2-7; TRBD2 matches at 11 bases. Unmatched junction bases numbered 6, after V lost 3 bases and J lost 2 bases. This CDR3 region has 16 residues. Germline-derived CDR1 and CDR2 are SGHAT and FQNNGV.

In regard to this clone: Other DNA sequences from this sample encode an identical CDR3 as well. The gene calls are TRBV7-9 and TRBJ2-7; D may be TRBD1 (5 bases). The germline V gene encodes CDR1 SEHNR and CDR2 FQNEAQ (reference sequence). This CDR3 is 12 amino acids long. Trimming cost V 4 bases and J 4 bases, with 8 bases left between them. The CDR3 reads CASSSQGYEQYF. CDR3 DNA: TGTGCCAGCAGCTCCCAGGGATACGAGCAGTACTTC.

V gene TRBV7-2 combines with J gene TRBJ2-5; a weak D match, TRBD2 (5 bases). V was trimmed by 2 bases and J by 1 base, leaving 8 bases between them. The CDR3 spans 14 residues. Germline V lookup: CDR1 SGHTA, CDR2 FQGNSA. Here the CDR3 reads CASSLRGIQETQYF. The DNA for the CDR3 is TGTGCCAGCAGCTTACGGGGTATCCAAGAGACCCAGTACTTC.

The chain is built from TRBV2 and TRBJ2-5, with 10 bases fitting TRBD1. V trimming: 7 bases; J trimming: 7 bases; junction bases outside the gene matches: 15. Germline V lookup: CDR1 SNHLY, CDR2 FYNNEI. This CDR3 comprises 16 residues. CDR3 in amino acids: CASTLTWGQGRGTQYF. DNA of the CDR3: TGTGCCAGCACCCTAACTTGGGGACAGGGGAGGGGGACCCAGTACTTC.

The chain has TRBV13 and TRBJ2-7, with 14 bases matching TRBD2. This CDR3 comprises 17 residues. The germline V gene has CDR1 PRHDT and CDR2 FYEKMQ (reference sequence). After removal of 3 bases from V and 5 bases from J, the junction contained 9 bases not matched to a gene. The CDR3 DNA reads TGTGCCAGCAGCTTGAGGATGGGACTAGCGGGAGTTAACGAGCAGTACTTC. This encodes CASSLRMGLAGVNEQYF.

The gene calls are TRBV18 and TRBJ1-1, with 7 bases aligning to TRBD1. In germline, CDR1 is KGHSH, CDR2 LQKENI. The CDR3 loop spans 14 amino acids. The junction had 0 bases not matched to a gene; V was cut back by 1 base and J by 1 base. CDR3 region: CASSPQGANTEAFF. In DNA, the CDR3 is TGTGCCAGCTCACCACAGGGGGCGAACACTGAAGCTTTCTTT.

The chain combines TRBV19 with TRBJ1-1; TRBD1 is a possible D gene (6 bases). Germline lookup yields CDR1 LNHDA and CDR2 SQIVND (reference sequence). The CDR3 is 13 residues long. V lost 4 bases, J lost 6 bases, and 12 bases lay in between. CDR3 amino acids: CASSNRARAEAFF. The CDR3 DNA follows: TGTGCCAGTAGTAACAGGGCCCGGGCTGAAGCTTTCTTT.

The genes are TRBV7-2 and TRBJ2-1; 7 nucleotides match TRBD2. V lost 5 bases to trimming and J lost 5 bases; unmatched junction nucleotides: 15. The germline V gene has CDR1 SGHTA and CDR2 FQGNSA. This CDR3 is 17 amino acids long. The CDR3 DNA is TGTGCCAGCAGCCATTGGGGTCGCGGGAGAGGACACAATGAGCAGTTCTTC. It codes for CASSHWGRGRGHNEQFF.

The chain joins TRBV5-1 to TRBJ2-5; a weak D match, TRBD1 (6 bases). Trimming took 2 bases from V and 5 from J, leaving 10 bases between them. The V gene's germline CDR1 is SGHRS and CDR2 YFSETQ. The CDR3 is 13 residues long. CDR3: CASSLGGSETQYF. CDR3 bases: TGCGCCAGCAGCTTAGGGGGATCCGAGACCCAGTACTTC. Full variable domain (outside the CDR3, taken from reference TRBV5-1 and TRBJ2-5): KAGVTQTPRYLIKTRGQQVTLSCSPISGHRSVSWYQQTPGQGLQFLFEYFSETQRNKGNFPGRFSGRQFSNSRSEMNVSTLELGDSALYLCASSLGGSETQYFGPGTRLLVL.

The chain carries TRBV2 and TRBJ2-6, with D perhaps TRBD1 (6 bases). In germline, CDR1 is SNHLY, CDR2 FYNNEI. The CDR3 runs 16 residues. V dropped 7 bases and J dropped 1 base, with 14 bases sitting between them. The CDR3: CASKKDSLSGANVLTF. The CDR3 coding sequence is TGTGCCAGCAAAAAGGACAGCTTGTCTGGGGCCAACGTCCTGACTTTC. Looking up the rest from reference TRBV2 and TRBJ2-6 gives the full variable domain: EPEVTQTPSHQVTQMGQEVILRCVPISNHLYFYWYRQILGQKVEFLVSFYNNEISEKSEIFDDQFSVERPDGSNFTLKIRSTKLEDSAMYFCASKKDSLSGANVLTFGAGSRLTVL.

This clone was recorded once. This chain joins TRBV28 and TRBJ2-3; TRBD1 matches 8 bases. The CDR3 covers 14 residues. Losses at the gene ends were 4 bases for V and 5 bases for J; bases not matched to a gene: 5. Germline CDR1 is MDHEN and CDR2 is SYDVKM. The CDR3 spells CASSYRGFVDTQYF. In nucleotides, the CDR3 is TGTGCCAGCAGTTACAGGGGGTTTGTAGATACGCAGTATTTT.

V and J are TRBV7-3 and TRBJ2-3; D may be TRBD2 (7 bases). CDR3 size: 15 residues. CDR1 is SGHTA and CDR2 is FQGTGA in the germline V gene. V lost 4 bases and J lost 5, with 16 bases in between. The CDR3 here is CASSSEGGSKDTQYF. CDR3 nucleotides: TGTGCCAGCAGCTCCGAGGGGGGGTCAAAAGATACGCAGTATTTT. Looking up the rest from reference TRBV7-3 and TRBJ2-3 gives the full variable domain: GAGVSQTPSNKVTEKGKYVELRCDPISGHTALYWYRQSLGQGPEFLIYFQGTGAADDSGLPNDRFFAVRPEGSVSTLKIQRTERGDSAVYLCASSSEGGSKDTQYFGPGTRLTVL.

This clone was observed a few times. The junction does not match germline at one end; this may be a read error. The CDR3 is CASRIAGDTQYF. The CDR3 nucleotides are TGTGCCAGTAGGATAGCGGGAGATACGCAGTATTTT. V and J are TRBV19 and TRBJ2-3; 7 nucleotides line up with TRBD2. Germline CDR1 and CDR2: LNHDA and SQIVND (reference sequence). This CDR3 comprises 12 residues.

V gene TRBV5-1 combines with J gene TRBJ1-2, with 7 positions matching TRBD1. CDR1 and CDR2 (germline): SGHRS, YFSETQ. The CDR3 extends over 15 amino acids. The ends lost 0 bases at V and 8 bases at J; junction bases unmatched: 10. CDR3 in DNA: TGCGCCAGCAGCTTGGCAGGGGGGCTCTCGGGGGGCTACACCTTC. This encodes CASSLAGGLSGGYTF.

The gene calls are TRBV11-3 and TRBJ2-1, with D unclear. The V gene's germline CDR1 is SGHNT and CDR2 YENEEA. Between the trimmed V and J ends, which lost 5 bases and 2 bases, there was a span of 16 bases. This CDR3 has 16 amino acids. CDR3 residues: CASSPRAGKTYNEQFF. CDR3 in DNA: TGTGCCAGCAGCCCCCGCGCAGGAAAAACCTACAATGAGCAGTTCTTC.

The J gene is TRBJ2-5, the V gene TRBV4-1; 7 nucleotides align to TRBD2. The CDR3 runs to 15 residues. The V gene's germline CDR1 is MGHRA and CDR2 YSYEKL. V lost 0 bases, J lost 10 bases, and 11 bases stayed unmatched. For the CDR3, the DNA is TGCGCCAGCAGCCAAGATCTGGGTGGCGGGAGAAGCCAGTACTTC. Its translation is CASSQDLGGGRSQYF.

This clone was counted a single time. J is TRBJ2-5 and V is TRBV15; 9 bases line up with TRBD2. CDR1 and CDR2 from the germline V gene are LNHNV and YYDKDF (reference sequence). The length of the CDR3 is 17 residues. V shed 0 bases, J shed 2 bases, and the junction held 7 bases outside the gene matches. This CDR3 is CATSRDPAGGDQETQYF. The CDR3 coding sequence is TGTGCCACCAGCAGAGACCCAGCGGGAGGAGATCAAGAGACCCAGTACTTC. Based on the CDR3 plus reference TRBV15 and TRBJ2-5, the full variable domain is DAMVIQNPRYQVTQFGKPVTLSCSQTLNHNVMYWYQQKSSQAPKLLFHYYDKDFNNEADTPDNFQSRRPNTSFCFLDIRSPGLGDTAMYLCATSRDPAGGDQETQYFGPGTRLLVL.

The chain has TRBV6-5 and TRBJ2-2; TRBD2 agrees at 7 bases. The CDR3 runs 15 residues. V was clipped by 3 bases and J by 6 bases; unmatched bases: 7. In germline, CDR1 is MNHEY, CDR2 SVGAGI. The CDR3 DNA reads TGTGCCAGCAGTTATATACTAGCGTCGCCCGGGGAGCTGTTTTTT. Translated, it gives CASSYILASPGELFF.

DNA of the CDR3: TGTGCCAGCAGTTCCGGGACACATGGCTACACCTTC. Translating it yields CASSSGTHGYTF. This sequence joins TRBV28 and TRBJ1-2; maybe TRBD1 (6 bases). This CDR3 comprises 12 residues. The V end was cut by 4 bases, the J end by 6 bases, with 9 bases between. Germline V gene sequence: CDR1 MDHEN, CDR2 SYDVKM.

This chain links TRBV28 with TRBJ2-7; 9 positions match TRBD1. The V gene end was trimmed by 5 bases and the J gene end by 6 bases; junction bases not matched to a gene: 5. Germline loops: CDR1 MDHEN, CDR2 SYDVKM. The length of the CDR3 is 13 residues. For the CDR3, the DNA is TGTGCCAGCAGTCTCGGACAGGGGCGCGAGCAGTACTTC. Amino acids: CASSLGQGREQYF.

The rearrangement uses TRBV12-1 and TRBJ2-7; TRBD2, as called in the table, went unchecked against the DNA. TRBV12-1 is flagged as a pseudogene. The CDR3 runs 18 residues. The CDR3 DNA reads TGTGCCAGCAGCTTTGAGTACTCTAGCGGGAGGATTGGCTACGAGCAGTACTTC. As protein: CASSFEYSSGRIGYEQYF.